This T cell receptor beta chain derives from a study of somatic mutations in cytotoxic T cells in rheumatoid arthritis. Study-level information: Certain V beta antibody-stained T-cell populations, V beta1+ cells sequenced for TCRB among them, were flow-sorted to nearly 100% purity. Study results and limitations: Between rheumatoid arthritis patients and age-matched healthy controls, CD8+ T-cell clonality showed no significant difference.

Sequencing used immunoSEQ multiplex PCR; TCRdb keeps in-frame clones, though not all of them. The sample carries fewer than 20,000 clones, around 80% recorded once. Turning to this clone: Its specificity is not known.

Source material: CD8+ T cells sorted from blood. This sequence was found in a woman between 45 and 65 years old with rheumatoid arthritis.

CDR3 loop: CASSPRTGEDTQYF. CDR3 bases: TGTGCCAGCAGCCCCCGGACAGGGGAAGATACGCAGTATTTT. V and J are TRBV13 and TRBJ2-3; TRBD1 agrees at 9 bases. The V gene end was trimmed by 5 bases and the J gene end by 5 bases; junction bases not matched to a gene: 5. Germline loops: CDR1 PRHDT, CDR2 FYEKMQ (reference sequence). The CDR3 spans 14 residues.